Ten or more counts support the clone carrying this TCR beta chain. Specified time point: patch test 2, 6 weeks after DPC sensitization. Regarding treatment: therapeutic diphenylcyclopropenone sensitization with weekly scalp DPC. Researchers sampled blood before each patch test went on. The sample belongs to a study of human T cells and chemical hapten exposure. On the study more broadly: Slight differences in pooled library volume were the main source of varying TCR yields across samples.

As the library was built, unique molecular identifiers were attached to individual cDNA molecules. TCRdb re-called the RACE reads with MiXCR, one entry per CDR3 protein. Of about 54,000 distinct CDR3 sequences listed, 9.5% to 10% are singletons. This CDR3 contains 15 residues. J was trimmed by 10 bases and V by 10 bases; bases with no gene match: 15. Germline CDR1 KGHSH, CDR2 LQKENI. This specimen was whole blood, taken in connection with sensitization to the hapten diphenylcyclopropenone (DPC). The TCR comes from a woman in her fifties or sixties with alopecia areata. Some clones in this sample may be carry-over from other donors' samples. This chain connects TRBV18 to TRBJ1-6; TRBD1 agrees at 8 bases. The CDR3 sequence: CATFSGRQGYSPLHF. In DNA form, the CDR3 reads TGTGCCACGTTCTCGGGAAGACAGGGGTACTCACCCCTCCACTTT.